This TCR beta chain was sequenced for a study of T cell responses to AZD1222 COVID-19 vaccine. CDR1 is MNHEY, CDR2 SVGAGI, per germline. The junction had 3 bases not matched to a gene; V was cut back by 2 bases and J by 5 bases. This CDR3 has 14 amino acids. The table came from immunoSEQ multiplex PCR; TCRdb's copy has only in-frame clones and leaves some out. The sample carries about 120,000 clones, approximately 83% recorded once. The V call is TRBV6-5, the J call TRBJ2-7, with 10 bases aligning to TRBD1. The source was peripheral blood, collected on day 0 of AZD1222 vaccination. The receptor's source is an adult in good health. CDR3 DNA: TGTGCCAGCAGTTACGGGACAGGGGTCCACGAGCAGTACTTC. Protein: CASSYGTGVHEQYF.